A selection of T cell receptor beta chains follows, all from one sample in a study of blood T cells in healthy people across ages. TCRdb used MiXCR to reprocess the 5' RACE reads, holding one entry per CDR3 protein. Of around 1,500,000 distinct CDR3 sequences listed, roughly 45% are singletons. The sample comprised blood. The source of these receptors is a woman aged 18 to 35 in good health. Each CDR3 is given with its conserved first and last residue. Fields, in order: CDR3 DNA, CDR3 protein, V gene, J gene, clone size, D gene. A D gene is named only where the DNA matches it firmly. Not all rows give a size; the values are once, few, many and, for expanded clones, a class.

CDR3 DNA: TGCAGTGCCCCAGCGGGGGAGCAGTTCTTC
CDR3 protein: CSAPAGEQFF
V gene: TRBV20-1
J gene: TRBJ2-1
clone size: few
D gene: TRBD2

CDR3 DNA: TGTGCCGGCAGAATGGGGGCACACTATGGCTACACCTTC
CDR3 protein: CAGRMGAHYGYTF
V gene: TRBV27
J gene: TRBJ1-2
clone size: NA
D gene: NA

CDR3 DNA: TGTGCCAGCAGTATTAAGCAGAGGACCGGGGAGCTGTTTTTT
CDR3 protein: CASSIKQRTGELFF
V gene: TRBV6-5
J gene: TRBJ2-2
clone size: NA
D gene: NA

CDR3 DNA: TGTGCCAGCAGTGACCCAGCGGGATCAGGTAGTAATGAGCAGTTCTTC
CDR3 protein: CASSDPAGSGSNEQFF
V gene: TRBV6-4
J gene: TRBJ2-1
clone size: NA
D gene: TRBD2

CDR3 DNA: TGTGCCACCAGTGACCCAGAGGCTAGCGGGGTCACCGGGGAGCTGTTTTTT
CDR3 protein: CATSDPEASGVTGELFF
V gene: TRBV24-1
J gene: TRBJ2-2
clone size: few
D gene: TRBD2

CDR3 DNA: TGTGCCAGCAGCCCCCAGTACGGGGGCCTCTCCTACGAGCAGTACTTC
CDR3 protein: CASSPQYGGLSYEQYF
V gene: TRBV3-1
J gene: TRBJ2-7
clone size: few
D gene: NA

CDR3 DNA: TGTGCCAGCAGTTTGGAGGGGTCTTCACCCCTCCACTTT
CDR3 protein: CASSLEGSSPLHF
V gene: TRBV12-3/TRBV12-4
J gene: TRBJ1-6
clone size: NA
D gene: NA

CDR3 DNA: TGTGCCAGCAACCCCGGCCAGGGGATGGATTCACCCCTCCACTTT
CDR3 protein: CASNPGQGMDSPLHF
V gene: TRBV28
J gene: TRBJ1-6
clone size: few
D gene: NA

CDR3 DNA: TGCAGTGCGAATATACAGCGAGGTAACAATGAGCAGTTCTTC
CDR3 protein: CSANIQRGNNEQFF
V gene: TRBV20-1
J gene: TRBJ2-1
clone size: many
D gene: NA

CDR3 DNA: TGTGCCAGCAGTGAATTTCTGACAGGCCAAGAGACCCAGTACTTC
CDR3 protein: CASSEFLTGQETQYF
V gene: TRBV2
J gene: TRBJ2-5
clone size: NA
D gene: NA

CDR3 DNA: TGTGCCAGCAGCACCTGGGACAGAATAACTGAAGCTTTCTTT
CDR3 protein: CASSTWDRITEAFF
V gene: TRBV7-9
J gene: TRBJ1-1
clone size: NA
D gene: TRBD1

CDR3 DNA: TGTGCCAGCAGCCACAGGGATCTCTCCTACGAGCAGTACTTC
CDR3 protein: CASSHRDLSYEQYF
V gene: TRBV11-2
J gene: TRBJ2-7
clone size: NA
D gene: NA

CDR3 DNA: TGTGCCAGCAGCCTTCCAGGGAGCCCCTACAATGAGCAGTTCTTC
CDR3 protein: CASSLPGSPYNEQFF
V gene: TRBV7-8
J gene: TRBJ2-1
clone size: few
D gene: NA

CDR3 DNA: TGTGCCAGCAGGCGACAGACGACCTACGAGCAGTACTTC
CDR3 protein: CASRRQTTYEQYF
V gene: TRBV2
J gene: TRBJ2-7
clone size: NA
D gene: NA

CDR3 DNA: TGTGCCAGCAGTTACCGACAGGGGGGCGGCTACACCTTC
CDR3 protein: CASSYRQGGGYTF
V gene: TRBV6-5
J gene: TRBJ1-2
clone size: few
D gene: TRBD1

CDR3 DNA: TGTGCCAGCAATTCCCGAGGCCTGAACTATGGCTACACCTTC
CDR3 protein: CASNSRGLNYGYTF
V gene: TRBV6-1
J gene: TRBJ1-2
clone size: NA
D gene: NA

CDR3 DNA: TGTGCCAGCAGCGTAGAGGGCGGGGGGATCCAAGAGACCCAGTACTTC
CDR3 protein: CASSVEGGGIQETQYF
V gene: TRBV9
J gene: TRBJ2-5
clone size: NA
D gene: TRBD2

CDR3 DNA: TGCAGTGCTATGGGGACGGCCTACAATCAGCCCCAGCATTTT
CDR3 protein: CSAMGTAYNQPQHF
V gene: TRBV20-1
J gene: TRBJ1-5
clone size: NA
D gene: NA

CDR3 DNA: TGCAGTGCTAGAGATCGGCGTCTGGGAGTTAGGAATGAGCAGTACTTC
CDR3 protein: CSARDRRLGVRNEQYF
V gene: TRBV20-1
J gene: TRBJ2-7
clone size: NA
D gene: NA

CDR3 DNA: TGTGCCAGCAGACAGGACAGCGGGAACACTGAAGCTTTCTTT
CDR3 protein: CASRQDSGNTEAFF
V gene: TRBV3-1
J gene: TRBJ1-1
clone size: NA
D gene: NA

CDR3 DNA: TGTGCCTCGGGACAGGGGAATGGAAAACTGTTTTTT
CDR3 protein: CASGQGNGKLFF
V gene: TRBV10-3
J gene: TRBJ1-4
clone size: few
D gene: TRBD1

CDR3 DNA: TGTGCCAGCAGCCAGACTTTGGAGGGCTACACCTTC
CDR3 protein: CASSQTLEGYTF
V gene: TRBV3-1
J gene: TRBJ1-2
clone size: NA
D gene: NA

CDR3 DNA: TGTGCCAGCAGGCCCGGGACTAGCGCCGGGGAGCTGTTTTTT
CDR3 protein: CASRPGTSAGELFF
V gene: TRBV6-6
J gene: TRBJ2-2
clone size: NA
D gene: TRBD2

CDR3 DNA: TGCAGTGCTAGCCCGGACAGGGCCACTGAAGCTTTCTTT
CDR3 protein: CSASPDRATEAFF
V gene: TRBV20-1
J gene: TRBJ1-1
clone size: NA
D gene: TRBD1

CDR3 DNA: TGTGCCAGCAGCGGACTCCTGCCCTACGAGCAGTACTTC
CDR3 protein: CASSGLLPYEQYF
V gene: TRBV28
J gene: TRBJ2-7
clone size: NA
D gene: NA

CDR3 DNA: TGTGCCAGCAGTTGGACAGGGGTTCTTAACTATGGCTACACCTTC
CDR3 protein: CASSWTGVLNYGYTF
V gene: TRBV6-5
J gene: TRBJ1-2
clone size: NA
D gene: TRBD1

CDR3 DNA: TGTGCCATCAGTGAGGGGACCGGGACAGGGGGAACTGAAGCTTTCTTT
CDR3 protein: CAISEGTGTGGTEAFF
V gene: TRBV10-3
J gene: TRBJ1-1
clone size: NA
D gene: TRBD1

CDR3 DNA: TGTGCCAGCAGCTCCGGCGATCGGGGCTATGGCTACACCTTC
CDR3 protein: CASSSGDRGYGYTF
V gene: TRBV7-9
J gene: TRBJ1-2
clone size: few
D gene: NA

CDR3 DNA: TGCGCCAGCAGCCAAGATGCCTTGGGGTGGGAGGGCCCTGAAACAGATACGCAGTATTTT
CDR3 protein: CASSQDALGWEGPETDTQYF
V gene: TRBV4-1
J gene: TRBJ2-3
clone size: few
D gene: TRBD2

CDR3 DNA: TGTGCCAGCAGGCACGGGACAGGGGGCGGCACAGATACGCAGTATTTT
CDR3 protein: CASRHGTGGGTDTQYF
V gene: TRBV28
J gene: TRBJ2-3
clone size: NA
D gene: TRBD1

CDR3 DNA: TGCGCCAGCAGCCCGGGACAGGGTTGGTACGAGCAGTACTTC
CDR3 protein: CASSPGQGWYEQYF
V gene: TRBV4-1
J gene: TRBJ2-7
clone size: few
D gene: TRBD1

CDR3 DNA: TGCTGTGCTAGTCTGACTAGCGGGGGTCCCTACGAGCAGTACTTC
CDR3 protein: CCASLTSGGPYEQYF
V gene: TRBV20-1
J gene: TRBJ2-7
clone size: NA
D gene: TRBD2

CDR3 DNA: TGTGCCAGCAGTTTCCGATCTGGGGCCAACGTCCTGACTTTC
CDR3 protein: CASSFRSGANVLTF
V gene: TRBV7-2
J gene: TRBJ2-6
clone size: NA
D gene: NA

CDR3 DNA: TGCGCCAGCCTCAATAGCGGGAGTGGGGATACGCAGTATTTT
CDR3 protein: CASLNSGSGDTQYF
V gene: TRBV5-1
J gene: TRBJ2-3
clone size: NA
D gene: TRBD2

CDR3 DNA: TGTGCCAGCAGCCAAGATCGACTTCCGAACACTGAAGCTTTCTTT
CDR3 protein: CASSQDRLPNTEAFF
V gene: TRBV3-1
J gene: TRBJ1-1
clone size: NA
D gene: NA

CDR3 DNA: TGCGCCAGGTACAGAAGGGGTAGAGTGGAACTGTTTTTT
CDR3 protein: CARYRRGRVELFF
V gene: TRBV10-2
J gene: TRBJ1-4
clone size: NA
D gene: NA

CDR3 DNA: TGTGCCAGCAGCCATTCGCAGGACGATGAGCAGTTCTTC
CDR3 protein: CASSHSQDDEQFF
V gene: TRBV3-1
J gene: TRBJ2-1
clone size: NA
D gene: NA

CDR3 DNA: TGTGCCAACAGCTTAGATTCCCAACAGCCCCAGCATTTT
CDR3 protein: CANSLDSQQPQHF
V gene: TRBV11-2
J gene: TRBJ1-5
clone size: NA
D gene: NA

CDR3 DNA: TGTGCCACCAGCAGCGGACAGTACCCAAACACTGAAGCTTTCTTT
CDR3 protein: CATSSGQYPNTEAFF
V gene: TRBV15
J gene: TRBJ1-1
clone size: NA
D gene: NA

CDR3 DNA: TGTGCCAGCAGTGAACGACAGACAGGGTTGTGGGTTGAGACCCAGTACTTC
CDR3 protein: CASSERQTGLWVETQYF
V gene: TRBV6-1
J gene: TRBJ2-5
clone size: NA
D gene: TRBD1

CDR3 DNA: TGTGCCAGCAGCTTCTACGGGAGAGAATACGAGCAGTACTTC
CDR3 protein: CASSFYGREYEQYF
V gene: TRBV7-2
J gene: TRBJ2-7
clone size: few
D gene: NA

CDR3 DNA: TGTGCCTGGAGTGTGGGGACTAGCGGGAGGGAAAGGTTCTTC
CDR3 protein: CAWSVGTSGRERFF
V gene: TRBV30
J gene: TRBJ2-1
clone size: NA
D gene: TRBD2

CDR3 DNA: TGTGCCAGCAGTTTCGCCAGGGCAGGGATTCAGCCCCAGCATTTT
CDR3 protein: CASSFARAGIQPQHF
V gene: TRBV12-3/TRBV12-4
J gene: TRBJ1-5
clone size: NA
D gene: NA

CDR3 DNA: TGTGCCAGCAGTTCTGCCCCCCGCGATGAGCAGTTCTTC
CDR3 protein: CASSSAPRDEQFF
V gene: TRBV12-3/TRBV12-4
J gene: TRBJ2-1
clone size: NA
D gene: NA

CDR3 DNA: TGTGCCAGCAACCCCGGGACAGTTAATGAAAAACTGTTTTTT
CDR3 protein: CASNPGTVNEKLFF
V gene: TRBV6-1
J gene: TRBJ1-4
clone size: NA
D gene: TRBD1

CDR3 DNA: TGTGCCAGCAGCTTGGCGCATGACAATGAGCAGTTCTTC
CDR3 protein: CASSLAHDNEQFF
V gene: TRBV11-3
J gene: TRBJ2-1
clone size: few
D gene: NA

CDR3 DNA: TGTGCCAGCAGCAAAGTAACCCCGACTAGCGGGAGCGGGGGGAGGGATACGCAGTATTTT
CDR3 protein: CASSKVTPTSGSGGRDTQYF
V gene: TRBV21-1
J gene: TRBJ2-3
clone size: NA
D gene: NA